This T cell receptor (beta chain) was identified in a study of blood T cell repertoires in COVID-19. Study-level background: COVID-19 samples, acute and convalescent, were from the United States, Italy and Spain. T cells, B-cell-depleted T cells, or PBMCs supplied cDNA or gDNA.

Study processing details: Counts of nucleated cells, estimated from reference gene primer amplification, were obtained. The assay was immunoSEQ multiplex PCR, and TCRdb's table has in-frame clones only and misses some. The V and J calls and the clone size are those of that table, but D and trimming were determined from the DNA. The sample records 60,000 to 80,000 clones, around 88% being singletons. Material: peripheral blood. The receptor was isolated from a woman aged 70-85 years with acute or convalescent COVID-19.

The CDR3 DNA follows: TGTGCCAGCACCGGGTCACTCATGTACCAAGAGACCCAGTACTTC. It specifies CASTGSLMYQETQYF. The chain recombines TRBV5-6 with TRBJ2-5, with D unclear. V gave up 6 bases and J gave up 0 bases, with 15 bases separating them. CDR3 size: 15 residues. Germline V gene data show CDR1 as SGHDT and CDR2 as YYEEEE.